This T cell receptor (beta chain) was profiled in a study of OX40 agonist ivuxolimab in advanced cancers. Study-level information: The dose of intravenous ivuxolimab that patients received every 2 weeks ranged from 0.01 to 10 mg/kg. Study-wide findings and caveats: More expanded clones were seen, on average, in CD8+ T cells than in CD4+. Within 6 weeks, CD4+ and CD8+ blood T cells expanded clonally at 0.1 to 3.0 mg/kg.

Note on this clone: Its specificity is not known.

Data came from immunoSEQ multiplex PCR; TCRdb stores just in-frame clones and leaves some out. The sample yields about 40,000 clones, around 87% seen once. This specimen consisted of CD4+ or CD8+ T cells sorted from blood, obtained in a trial of the OX40 agonist ivuxolimab. The receptor was derived from an adult with an advanced solid tumor such as melanoma, head and neck, liver or kidney cancer.

The CDR3 reads CASNLFSGNTIYF. The CDR3 nucleotides are TGTGCCAGCAACCTTTTCTCTGGAAACACCATATATTTT. V and J are TRBV21-1 and TRBJ1-3. TRBV21-1 is assigned pseudogene status. The CDR3 is 13 amino acids.